The 21 T cell receptor beta chains listed next were all sequenced from one sample in a study of cytomegalovirus exposure and HLA in healthy donors. This PCR relied on a set of 60 Vbeta primers and 13 Jbeta primers. Sequenced by immunoSEQ multiplex PCR; TCRdb stores in-frame clones only, minus some. The sample shows about 170,000 clones, about 85% of them seen only once. The sequenced sample consisted of PBMCs. All receptors derive from a boy aged 2-9 years in good health and CMV-seronegative.

This sequence joins TRBV9 and TRBJ2-2, with 10 bases identical to TRBD2. This CDR3 contains 15 residues. The ends lost 2 bases at V and 6 bases at J; junction bases unmatched: 4. From germline, CDR1 is SGDLS and CDR2 YYNGEE. Here the CDR3 DNA reads TGTGCCAGCAGCGTTAGCGGGGGGCCCCCCGGGGAGCTGTTTTTT. This gives the protein CASSVSGGPPGELFF.

This clone appeared once. The chain employs TRBV5-1 and TRBJ2-1, with D possibly matching TRBD2 (7 bases). Germline V gene data show CDR1 as SGHRS and CDR2 as YFSETQ. Trimming took off 3 bases at V and 6 bases at J, with 22 bases between the two ends. The CDR3 length is 17 residues. CDR3 bases: TGCGCCAGCAGCTCCTACCCGGAGGGGGGGCCTGGCAATGAGCAGTTCTTC. This codes for CASSSYPEGGPGNEQFF. The full variable domain, its missing parts supplied by reference TRBV5-1 and TRBJ2-1, is KAGVTQTPRYLIKTRGQQVTLSCSPISGHRSVSWYQQTPGQGLQFLFEYFSETQRNKGNFPGRFSGRQFSNSRSEMNVSTLELGDSALYLCASSSYPEGGPGNEQFFGPGTRLTVL.

The chain joins TRBV21-1 to TRBJ1-5. TRBV21-1 is given as a pseudogene. There are 15 residues in the CDR3. DNA for the CDR3: TGTGCCAGCAGCAAACCCCCCCCCGGTTATCAGCCCCAGCATTTT. It translates to CASSKPPPGYQPQHF.

The V and J genes are TRBV19 and TRBJ1-1; no clear D. The CDR3 has 16 amino acids. CDR1 and CDR2 from the germline V gene are LNHDA and SQIVND (reference sequence). Trimming removed 5 bases from V and 1 base from J, with 17 bases in between. The CDR3 DNA sequence: TGTGCCAGTAGTCTCCAATGGAGTCCCAAGAACACTGAAGCTTTCTTT. This codes for CASSLQWSPKNTEAFF.

The V call is TRBV7-3, the J call TRBJ2-1; TRBD2 agrees at 8 bases. This CDR3 has 16 amino acids. Losses at the gene ends were 2 bases for V and 4 bases for J; bases not matched to a gene: 7. Germline CDR1 is SGHTA and CDR2 is FQGTGA. CDR3 DNA sequence: TGTGCCAGCAGCTTATCGCCTAGCGGGCGATACAATGAGCAGTTCTTC. Protein: CASSLSPSGRYNEQFF.

V gene TRBV28 combines with J gene TRBJ1-5; 9 bases line up with TRBD1. CDR3 length equals 15 residues. Germline V gene data show CDR1 as MDHEN and CDR2 as SYDVKM. J was trimmed by 2 bases and V by 5 bases; bases with no gene match: 4. The CDR3 spells CASSRTGDRNQPQHF. CDR3 DNA sequence: TGTGCCAGCAGTCGGACAGGGGACCGCAATCAGCCCCAGCATTTT.

The gene calls are TRBV13 and TRBJ1-1, with D unresolved. CDR3 size: 12 residues. In germline, CDR1 is PRHDT, CDR2 FYEKMQ (reference sequence). Trimming shortened V by 3 bases and J by 5 bases, and 7 bases separated the two germline ends. The CDR3 DNA reads as TGTGCCAGCAGCTTCGCGGGGACTGAAGCTTTCTTT. It yields the protein CASSFAGTEAFF.

The chain recombines TRBV21-1 with TRBJ2-7; the D segment call TRBD2 is taken from the table without a DNA check. TRBV21-1 is an annotated pseudogene. The CDR3 has 16 amino acids. Here the CDR3 reads CASSRGPWGTTNEQYV. DNA of the CDR3: TGTGCCAGCAGCCGGGGCCCCTGGGGGACTACAAACGAGCAGTACGTC.

This chain links TRBV7-8 with TRBJ2-7; 10 bases line up with TRBD2. The trim removed 5 bases at V and 4 bases at J, leaving 17 bases unmatched. CDR1 and CDR2 from the germline V gene are SGHVS and FQNEAQ. The CDR3 sequence is 18 residues long. This chain's CDR3 is CASSPRLPSGGLKYEQYV. CDR3 nucleotides: TGTGCCAGCAGCCCACGGCTCCCTAGCGGGGGCCTCAAATACGAGCAGTACGTC.

The CDR3 sequence: CASRPTGGNEQFF. Written as DNA, the CDR3 is TGCGCCAGCAGACCGACAGGGGGGAATGAGCAGTTCTTC. The rearrangement uses TRBV4-1 and TRBJ2-1; 9 nucleotides line up with TRBD1. Per the germline V gene, CDR1 is MGHRA and CDR2 is YSYEKL. This CDR3 has 13 residues. After removal of 6 bases from V and 7 bases from J, the junction contained 4 bases not matched to a gene.

CDR3 nucleotides: TGTGCCATCAGTGAGGGGACAGGGGATGGCGAGCAGTACGTC. Its translation is CAISEGTGDGEQYV. The chain is built from TRBV10-3 and TRBJ2-7; 10 bases are a match to TRBD1. Trimming took 2 bases from V and 6 from J; bases not matched to a gene: 4. The CDR3 totals 14 residues. CDR1 is ENHRY and CDR2 is SYGVKD in the germline V gene.

The chain couples TRBV18 to TRBJ2-1; D is perhaps TRBD1 (6 bases). CDR3 length: 14 amino acids. The germline V gene has CDR1 KGHSH and CDR2 LQKENI. The ends were cut back, 1 base at V and 4 bases at J, with 8 bases in the middle. This CDR3 is CASSPQRGYNEQFF. CDR3 DNA sequence: TGTGCCAGCTCACCACAAAGGGGGTACAATGAGCAGTTCTTC.

The chain is built from TRBV27 and TRBJ1-3; 10 nucleotides match TRBD1. V lost 9 bases and J lost 0; bases outside the gene matches: 8. CDR3 length: 16 amino acids. Germline CDR1 and CDR2: MNHEY and SMNVEV (reference sequence). CDR3 sequence: CARTGGQLYSGNTIYF. The CDR3 coding sequence is TGTGCCAGGACAGGGGGCCAGCTTTACTCTGGAAACACCATATATTTT.

V usage is TRBV27 and J usage is TRBJ1-2, with a tentative D call TRBD1 (5 bases). This CDR3 is built from 16 residues. CDR1 and CDR2 from the germline V gene are MNHEY and SMNVEV (reference sequence). Trimming removed 0 bases at V and 3 bases at J, with 14 bases between. Here the CDR3 reads CASSLSGPAQYYGYTF. CDR3 sequence (DNA): TGTGCCAGCAGTTTATCGGGGCCAGCCCAATACTATGGCTACACCTTC.

V and J are TRBV5-1 and TRBJ2-2; possibly TRBD2 for D (5 bases). V gave up 0 bases and J gave up 7 bases, with 13 bases separating them. CDR1 and CDR2 (germline): SGHRS, YFSETQ. The CDR3 has 15 amino acids. The DNA of the CDR3 is TGCGCCAGCAGCTTGGCCGGGGTTTCGGTCGGGGAGCTGTTTTTT. It codes for CASSLAGVSVGELFF.

V is TRBV4-1 and J is TRBJ2-6; D perhaps matches TRBD1 (6 bases). The V and J ends lost 1 base and 0 bases respectively, with 10 bases between them. Germline V gene lookup returns CDR1 MGHRA and CDR2 YSYEKL. The CDR3 sequence is 17 residues long. DNA for the CDR3: TGCGCCAGCAGCCAAGGCAGGGGTGGCTCTGGGGCCAACGTCCTGACTTTC. This gives the protein CASSQGRGGSGANVLTF.

With respect to this clone: Other DNA sequences from this sample encode an identical CDR3 as well. The rearrangement joins TRBV5-1 to TRBJ2-1; no reliable D call. Germline assignment: CDR1 SGHRS and CDR2 YFSETQ. V shed 0 bases and J shed 2 bases, with 6 bases lying between them. This CDR3 is built from 14 residues. The CDR3 here is CASSLGSTYNEQFF. DNA for the CDR3: TGCGCCAGCAGCTTGGGGAGTACCTACAATGAGCAGTTCTTC.

The chain is built from TRBV6-1 and TRBJ1-3, with 8 bases that match TRBD1. The trim removed 2 bases at V and 6 bases at J, leaving 6 bases unmatched. Per the germline V gene, CDR1 is MNHNS and CDR2 is SASEGT. The CDR3 spans 15 residues. CDR3 residues: CASSETGTGENTIYF. The CDR3 nucleotides read TGTGCCAGCAGTGAAACAGGGACAGGAGAAAACACCATATATTTT.

J is TRBJ1-1 and V is TRBV28; 10 positions match TRBD1. Germline values: CDR1 MDHEN, CDR2 SYDVKM. V was clipped by 8 bases and J by 4 bases; unmatched bases: 10. CDR3 length equals 15 residues. Here the CDR3 DNA reads TGTGCCAGCTCGGGACAGGGGCCCTGGGGCACTGAAGCTTTCTTT. Translated, it gives CASSGQGPWGTEAFF.

In this sample, this clone turned up once. The chain is built from TRBV27 and TRBJ1-3; 8 positions match TRBD1. Germline assignment: CDR1 MNHEY and CDR2 SMNVEV (reference sequence). This CDR3 is 19 amino acids long. V lost 7 bases, J lost 1 base, and 18 bases stayed unmatched. The CDR3 region is CASTHDGTGVKLSGNTIYF. In DNA, the CDR3 is TGTGCCAGCACCCACGACGGGACAGGCGTGAAACTTTCTGGAAACACCATATATTTT.

As for this clone: An end of the junction does not agree with germline; a read error may underlie this. This chain links TRBV11-2 with TRBJ2-5, with 8 positions matching TRBD1. CDR1 and CDR2 (germline): SGHAT, FQNNGV. The CDR3 contains 15 residues. CDR3 DNA sequence: TGTGCCAGCAGGTTAGGCAGGGGGCTAAAAGAGACCCAGTACTTC. It is translated as CASRLGRGLKETQYF. The complete variable domain, with remaining parts taken from reference TRBV11-2 and TRBJ2-5, reads EAGVAQSPRYKIIEKRQSVAFWCNPISGHATLYWYQQILGQGPKLLIQFQNNGVVDDSQLPKDRFSAERLKGVDSTLKIQPAKLEDSAVYLCASRLGRGLKETQYFGPGTRLLVL.